These T cell receptor beta chains were read from a single sample in a study of blood T cell repertoires in COVID-19. Only in-frame clones appear in the TCRdb table, and some are missing; sequencing was by immunoSEQ multiplex PCR. Of 57,000 or so clones in the sample, around 85% were seen once. Sequenced material: peripheral blood. These receptor sequences come from an older man with acute or convalescent COVID-19. CDR3s include the opening cysteine and the closing phenylalanine or tryptophan. D genes are given only for firm matches. Part of the rows lack a size; the others show once, few, many or a class for expanded clones.

size,J,D,V,CDR3,DNA
NA,TRBJ1-2,TRBD1,TRBV3-1/TRBV3-2,CASSSPGGYGYTF,TGTGCCAGCAGCTCCCCAGGGGGCTATGGCTACACCTTC
NA,TRBJ2-1,TRBD2,TRBV5-4,CASSLAGGGATYNEQFF,TGTGCCAGCAGCTTGGCAGGCGGGGGGGCAACCTACAATGAGCAGTTCTTC
once,TRBJ2-5,TRBD1,TRBV15,CATSRSGGPYQETQYF,TGTGCCACCAGCAGATCAGGGGGCCCCTACCAAGAGACCCAGTACTTC
NA,TRBJ1-4,NA,TRBV10-1,CARQDPSNEKLFF,TGCGCCAGGCAGGATCCCAGTAATGAAAAACTGTTTTTT
NA,TRBJ2-7,TRBD1,TRBV19,CATRDRGSDEQYF,TGTGCCACCAGGGACAGGGGGTCCGACGAGCAGTACTTC
NA,TRBJ2-3,NA,TRBV14,CASSRSVAGAPHSTDTQYF,TGTGCCAGCAGCCGTTCGGTGGCGGGGGCCCCCCATAGCACAGATACGCAGTATTTT
once,TRBJ2-3,TRBD2,TRBV27,CASSYLSTGWPGLATDTQYF,TGTGCCAGCAGTTATCTATCTACTGGATGGCCGGGACTAGCAACAGATACGCAGTATTTT
NA,TRBJ2-5,NA,TRBV3-1/TRBV3-2,CASSQAGETQYF,TGTGCCAGCAGCCAAGCAGGGGAGACCCAGTACTTC
few,TRBJ1-1,TRBD1,TRBV6-5,CAGRQGADTEAFF,TGTGCCGGGCGACAGGGGGCGGACACTGAAGCTTTCTTT
NA,TRBJ2-7,NA,TRBV3-1/TRBV3-2,CASSPLQVSYEQYF,TGTGCCAGCAGCCCCCTACAGGTGTCCTACGAGCAGTACTTC
NA,TRBJ2-3,TRBD1,TRBV11-2,CASSYRDRKLAGTDTQYF,TGTGCCAGCAGTTACCGGGACAGAAAATTAGCCGGCACAGATACGCAGTATTTT
NA,TRBJ1-3,NA,TRBV2,CASKKGLGSGNTIYF,TGTGCCAGCAAGAAGGGACTGGGATCTGGAAACACCATATATTTT
few,TRBJ2-7,TRBD1,TRBV18,CASSPLGQGSYEQYF,TGTGCCAGCTCACCACTGGGACAGGGGTCCTACGAGCAGTACTTC
NA,TRBJ2-7,TRBD2,TRBV6-5,CASRPVAGVYEQYF,TGTGCCAGCAGACCAGTGGCGGGAGTCTACGAGCAGTACTTC
NA,TRBJ2-7,TRBD1,TRBV27,CASSLVVQGPYEQYF,TGTGCCAGCAGTTTAGTTGTACAGGGGCCCTACGAGCAGTACTTC
few,TRBJ2-7,NA,TRBV4-2,CASSQFGTKSYEQYF,TGTGCCAGCAGCCAATTTGGGACAAAGTCCTACGAGCAGTACTTC